This record concerns one TCR beta chain sequence. The antigen is unknown. A couple of CD3G-deficient patients had more severe autoimmunity; all had some. Patients aged 2 to 39 years had fewer naive and more memory CD4+ and CD8+ T cells. This sample was taken from a study of regulatory T cells. Study conclusions and caveats: Control CD8+ cells showed a nonsignificant trend toward higher Shannon entropy than patient CD8+ cells. Regulatory T cells showed the strongest V-J pair restriction and V/J gene skewing among patient repertoires.

Germline V gene lookup returns CDR1 MNHNS and CDR2 SASEGT. Between the trimmed V and J ends, which lost 5 bases and 6 bases, there was a span of 11 bases. The CDR3 totals 14 residues. The PCR used 52 TRBV and 13 TRBJ primers. Profiling relied on immunoSEQ multiplex PCR, and the TCRdb table lists in-frame clones only, not all of them. The sample has approximately 9,000 clones, around 82% seen once; the top ten hold 10%. The rearrangement links TRBV6-1 to TRBJ1-6, with D possibly being TRBD1 (5 bases). The clonotype was recovered from a person aged 18-29 years with CD3G deficiency. The source material was CD8+ T cells sorted from blood. The CDR3 DNA reads TGTGCCAGCAGTACGAGACAGACTAATTCACCCCTCCACTTT. Amino acid sequence: CASSTRQTNSPLHF.